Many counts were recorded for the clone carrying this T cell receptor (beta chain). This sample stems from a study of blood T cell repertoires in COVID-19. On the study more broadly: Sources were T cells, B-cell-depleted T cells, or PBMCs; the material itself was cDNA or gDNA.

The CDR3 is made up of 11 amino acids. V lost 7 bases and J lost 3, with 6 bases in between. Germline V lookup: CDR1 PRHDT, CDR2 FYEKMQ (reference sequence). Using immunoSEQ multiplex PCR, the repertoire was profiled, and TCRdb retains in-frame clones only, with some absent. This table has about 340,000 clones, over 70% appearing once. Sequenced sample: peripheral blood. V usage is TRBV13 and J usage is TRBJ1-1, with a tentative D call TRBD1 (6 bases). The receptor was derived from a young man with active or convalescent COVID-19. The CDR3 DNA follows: TGTGCCAGCACAGGGGACACTGAAGCTTTCTTT. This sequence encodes CASTGDTEAFF.